Listed here are 27 T cell receptor beta chains from one sample, sequenced in a study of neurological immune-mediated disorders. Time point specified: longitudinal time-point 2. TCRdb used MiXCR to reprocess the 5' RACE reads, holding one entry per CDR3 protein. The sample comprises 65,000 to 85,000 distinct CDR3 sequences, 5.8% of which are singletons, and over 6.5% rests with the top ten. The sequenced material came from PBMCs. The receptors were gathered from a woman aged 55-70 years with multiple sclerosis.

In its sample, this clonotype was seen many times. The V call is TRBV6-2 or TRBV6-3, the J call TRBJ1-5; D is perhaps TRBD1 (6 bases). Germline lookup yields CDR1 MNHEY and CDR2 SVGEGT. The germline V and J ends were trimmed by 6 bases and 9 bases, with 12 bases remaining between them. The CDR3 is 12 residues long. The CDR3 sequence is CASRDSIGPQHF. CDR3 nucleotide sequence: TGTGCCAGCAGGGACAGCATTGGGCCCCAGCATTTT.

This clonotype was observed many times. CDR3 sequence: CASSQDRSGPDTQYF. DNA of the CDR3: TGTGCCAGCAGCCAAGATCGGTCAGGCCCAGATACGCAGTATTTT. This chain connects TRBV3-1 to TRBJ2-3, with D unclear. This CDR3 region has 15 residues. The V gene lost 0 bases and the J gene lost 4 bases, with 11 bases spanning the gap. Germline V gives CDR1 LGHDT, CDR2 YNNKEL (reference sequence).

V usage is TRBV18 and J usage is TRBJ1-2, with D maybe TRBD1 (6 bases). Germline loops: CDR1 KGHSH, CDR2 LQKENI. Deletions cut 3 bases from V and 4 bases from J, with 12 bases between. The CDR3 totals 14 residues. The CDR3 nucleotides are TGTGCCAGCTCACCGGAGGGGGTTGGCTATGGCTACACCTTC. Translated, it gives CASSPEGVGYGYTF.

This clonotype was observed many times. The genes are TRBV20-1 and TRBJ1-2, with 10 bases that match TRBD1. Germline assignment: CDR1 DFQATT and CDR2 SNEGSKA (reference sequence). The V segment lost 2 bases and the J segment 3 bases; nucleotides outside the gene matches: 9. The CDR3 runs 16 residues. CDR3 bases: TGCAGTGCTAGAAAGACAGGGGGCGTGATCGACTATGGCTACACCTTC. As protein: CSARKTGGVIDYGYTF.

This clonotype was recorded at least ten times. The chain couples TRBV20-1 to TRBJ2-3; 9 bases are a match to TRBD2. V shed 0 bases and J 3 bases; nucleotides not matched to a gene: 7. The germline CDR1 and CDR2 sequences are DFQATT and SNEGSKA (reference sequence). The CDR3 totals 16 residues. CDR3 DNA sequence: TGCAGTGCTAGAGATCCGGGGGGACTAGCAACAGATACGCAGTATTTT. Its protein is CSARDPGGLATDTQYF.

The V and J genes are TRBV15 and TRBJ1-1; no definite D call. The CDR3 extends over 14 amino acids. Deletions cut 2 bases from V and 1 base from J, with 8 bases between. Germline CDR1 is LNHNV and CDR2 is YYDKDF (reference sequence). The CDR3 DNA sequence: TGTGCCACCAGCAGACACCAAAGGAACACTGAAGCTTTCTTT. Translating it yields CATSRHQRNTEAFF.

This clonotype was counted ten times or more. The gene calls are TRBV5-5 and TRBJ2-5; perhaps TRBD2 as D (6 bases). CDR3 size: 14 residues. Germline V CDR1 and CDR2: SGHKS, YYEKEE (reference sequence). Trimming took 4 bases from V and 2 from J, leaving 12 bases between them. CDR3 DNA: TGTGCCAGCAGCGGAGGGACGGCTCAAGAGACCCAGTACTTC. Translating gives CASSGGTAQETQYF.

Many counts were recorded for this clonotype. This chain connects TRBV11-2 to TRBJ2-2, with 16 nucleotides matching TRBD2. Trimming took 4 bases from V and 0 from J; bases not matched to a gene: 2. CDR1 SGHAT and CDR2 FQNNGV come from the germline V gene. CDR3 length: 18 amino acids. DNA of the CDR3: TGTGCCAGCAGCTCGGGGACTAGCGGGGGGGCGAACACCGGGGAGCTGTTTTTT. It translates to CASSSGTSGGANTGELFF.

This clonotype was recorded many times. CDR3 nucleotide sequence: TGCGCCAGCAGCATGACAGGGATTGCGCAGTATTTT. Translation gives CASSMTGIAQYF. The chain joins TRBV5-1 to TRBJ2-3; 7 bases map to TRBD1. After removal of 4 bases from V and 10 bases from J, the junction contained 6 bases not matched to a gene. The CDR3 spans 12 residues. Germline CDR1 and CDR2: SGHRS and YFSETQ.

This clonotype has ten or more counts. The V gene is TRBV5-1, the J gene TRBJ1-1; D gene unclear. In germline, CDR1 is SGHRS, CDR2 YFSETQ. The CDR3 spans 14 residues. The germline V and J ends were trimmed by 0 bases and 0 bases, with 6 bases remaining between them. This CDR3 reads CASSLAQMNTEAFF. The CDR3 DNA reads as TGCGCCAGCAGCTTGGCCCAGATGAACACTGAAGCTTTCTTT.

In its sample, this clonotype was seen many times. The chain combines TRBV12-3 or TRBV12-4 with TRBJ1-2; 7 positions agree with TRBD1. CDR3 size: 14 residues. The V gene end was trimmed by 3 bases and the J gene end by 7 bases; junction bases not matched to a gene: 8. The CDR3 DNA reads TGTGCCAGCAGTTTGGGGAACAGGGGCGGTGGCTACACCTTC. Its translation is CASSLGNRGGGYTF.

The chain recombines TRBV11-2 with TRBJ1-4; 7 positions match TRBD1. The germline gives CDR1 SGHAT, CDR2 FQNNGV. This CDR3 spans 14 amino acids. V trimming: 3 bases; J trimming: 4 bases; junction bases outside the gene matches: 2. CDR3 sequence (DNA): TGTGCCAGCAGCTTGGGACAGCTTAATGAAAAACTGTTTTTT. It translates to CASSLGQLNEKLFF.

CDR3: CSAPGLAKSEQFF. CDR3 in DNA: TGCAGTGCTCCTGGACTAGCGAAGTCGGAGCAGTTCTTC. The chain combines TRBV20-1 with TRBJ2-1, with 9 positions matching TRBD2. Looked up from germline, CDR1 is DFQATT and CDR2 is SNEGSKA (reference sequence). V shed 5 bases, J shed 10 bases, and the junction held 9 bases outside the gene matches. The CDR3 length is 13 residues.

This clonotype was counted many times. The V gene is TRBV29-1, the J gene TRBJ2-2, with D perhaps matching TRBD2 (7 bases). This CDR3 has 16 amino acids. Trimming took off 4 bases at V and 1 base at J, with 16 bases between the two ends. Germline assignment: CDR1 SQVTM and CDR2 ANQGSEA. CDR3 protein: CSVGLGGGKNTGELFF. The CDR3 DNA is TGCAGCGTTGGGCTTGGCGGGGGCAAGAACACCGGGGAGCTGTTTTTT.

This clonotype has ten or more counts. The CDR3 sequence: CASSLRTDSYEQYF. In nucleotides, the CDR3 is TGCGCCAGCAGCTTGAGGACGGACTCCTACGAGCAGTACTTC. This chain uses TRBV5-1 with TRBJ2-7; D remains unclear. The CDR3 sequence is 14 residues long. With 1 base removed from V and 0 bases from J, the gap between germline ends came to 8 bases. Germline lookup yields CDR1 SGHRS and CDR2 YFSETQ.

The rearrangement uses TRBV14 and TRBJ2-5; 13 nucleotides match TRBD2. The CDR3 sequence is 16 residues long. J gave up 4 bases and V 4 bases, and 6 bases lay outside the gene matches. The germline gives CDR1 SGHDN, CDR2 FVKESK. The chain's CDR3 is CASSRRLAGGAETQYF. Written as DNA, the CDR3 is TGTGCCAGCAGCCGGAGACTAGCGGGGGGCGCAGAGACCCAGTACTTC.

This clonotype was counted many times. The J gene is TRBJ2-5, the V gene TRBV10-2, with D possibly called TRBD1 or TRBD2 (5 bases each). Germline CDR1 and CDR2: WSHSY and SAAADI. Trimming pared 6 bases from V and 3 bases from J, leaving 8 bases between. This CDR3 spans 12 amino acids. The CDR3 loop reads CASRMGEETQYF. For the CDR3, the DNA is TGCGCCAGCAGGATGGGGGAAGAGACCCAGTACTTC.

In its sample, this clonotype was seen many times. The chain employs TRBV6-6 and TRBJ2-6, with D perhaps TRBD1 (6 bases). Germline-derived CDR1 and CDR2 are MNHNY and SVGAGI (reference sequence). The CDR3 sequence is 15 residues long. V was cut by 5 bases and J by 2 bases, with 10 bases left in between. The CDR3 DNA reads as TGTGCCAGCAGTGAACAGGGTACTGGGGCCAACGTCCTGACTTTC. Protein sequence: CASSEQGTGANVLTF.

The sample holds many counts of this clonotype. The chain has TRBV20-1 and TRBJ1-3; no definite D call. The CDR3 covers 13 residues. Germline-derived CDR1 and CDR2 are DFQATT and SNEGSKA (reference sequence). V lost 2 bases and J lost 4, with 9 bases in between. CDR3 nucleotide sequence: TGCAGTGCTAGAATAGACTTGGGAAACACCATATATTTT. This sequence encodes CSARIDLGNTIYF.

This clonotype was detected many times. V usage is TRBV4-1 and J usage is TRBJ1-2; no reliable D call. There are 15 residues in the CDR3. V dropped 6 bases and J dropped 4 bases, with 18 bases sitting between them. The germline V gene encodes CDR1 MGHRA and CDR2 YSYEKL. The CDR3 nucleotides read TGCGCCAGCAGATCCCCAGGAGCCTCTAGCTATGGCTACACCTTC. Protein sequence: CASRSPGASSYGYTF.

Remarks on this clonotype: A much larger clone lies a single base off, so this may be a read error. The chain carries TRBV7-6 and TRBJ1-3; D is unclear. This CDR3 contains 16 residues. The V gene's germline CDR1 is SGHVS and CDR2 FNYEAQ. CDR3 residues: CASSLAVGSSGNTIYF. In DNA form, the CDR3 reads TGTGCCAGCAGCCTAGCAGTAGGCAGCTCTGGAAACACCATATATTTT.

The chain is built from TRBV6-1 and TRBJ2-7, with D perhaps TRBD1 (5 bases). With 4 bases removed from V and 0 bases from J, the gap between germline ends came to 10 bases. This CDR3 has 14 amino acids. Germline CDR1 and CDR2: MNHNS and SASEGT. The CDR3 DNA is TGTGCCAGCAGTGCCAGGGAAGGCTCCTACGAGCAGTACTTC. Protein product: CASSAREGSYEQYF.

The chain carries TRBV7-9 and TRBJ2-7; 9 bases fit TRBD1. The CDR3 is 15 residues long. The V gene end was trimmed by 2 bases and the J gene end by 3 bases; junction bases not matched to a gene: 5. CDR1 SEHNR and CDR2 FQNEAQ come from the germline V gene (reference sequence). Here the CDR3 DNA reads TGTGCCAGCAGCTTAAGGGTGACAGGGGGCTACGAGCAGTACTTC. Translating it yields CASSLRVTGGYEQYF.

Many counts were recorded for this clonotype. V gene TRBV7-2 combines with J gene TRBJ1-3; D gene ambiguous. Looked up from germline, CDR1 is SGHTA and CDR2 is FQGNSA. The V end lost 2 bases, the J end lost 7 bases, and 9 bases lay between the germline ends. CDR3 size: 13 residues. The CDR3 nucleotides read TGTGCCAGCAGCTTACCGGCTAGTAACACCATATATTTT. Translated, it gives CASSLPASNTIYF.

This clonotype was found many times. The rearrangement links TRBV12-3 or TRBV12-4 to TRBJ2-1; no clear D gene. The CDR3 is 13 residues long. The V and J ends lost 2 bases and 7 bases respectively, with 9 bases between them. The CDR3: CASSLIGVNEQFF. Here the CDR3 DNA reads TGTGCCAGCAGTTTAATTGGGGTGAATGAGCAGTTCTTC.

Many counts were recorded for this clonotype. The chain is built from TRBV15 and TRBJ1-5; TRBD1 matches at 10 bases. This CDR3 has 18 amino acids. Germline lookup yields CDR1 LNHNV and CDR2 YYDKDF (reference sequence). The junction had 11 bases not matched to a gene; V was cut back by 0 bases and J by 6 bases. DNA of the CDR3: TGTGCCACCAGCAGAGATACGGTGGGACAGGGGAGAGGTCAGCCCCAGCATTTT. This sequence encodes CATSRDTVGQGRGQPQHF.

This clonotype was detected many times. V is TRBV24-1 and J is TRBJ2-4, with D unresolved. From germline, CDR1 is KGHDR and CDR2 SFDVKD. CDR3 size: 16 residues. Deletions cut 2 bases from V and 0 bases from J, with 10 bases between. The chain's CDR3 is CATSDSYSLAKNIQYF. The CDR3 DNA reads TGTGCCACCAGTGATTCATACTCCCTAGCCAAAAACATTCAGTACTTC.